This T cell receptor beta chain was identified in a study of blood T cell repertoires in COVID-19. This clone was counted a few times. Participants were aged about 18 to 100 years from approximately 25 US areas. V gave up 8 bases and J gave up 9 bases, with 14 bases separating them. Germline CDR1 is SNHLY and CDR2 is FYNNEI. The CDR3 is 13 amino acids. Method: immunoSEQ multiplex PCR; TCRdb's copy keeps in-frame clones and lacks some. The repertoire holds roughly 180,000 clones, with roughly 80% as singletons. This receptor was obtained from a middle-aged woman with acute COVID-19. The sequenced sample was PBMCs or T cells enriched from blood (not recorded which). The V and J genes are TRBV2 and TRBJ1-6; D ambiguous. The chain's CDR3 is CASRGAISSPLHF. The CDR3 DNA reads TGTGCCAGCCGCGGAGCCATTAGTTCACCCCTCCACTTT.